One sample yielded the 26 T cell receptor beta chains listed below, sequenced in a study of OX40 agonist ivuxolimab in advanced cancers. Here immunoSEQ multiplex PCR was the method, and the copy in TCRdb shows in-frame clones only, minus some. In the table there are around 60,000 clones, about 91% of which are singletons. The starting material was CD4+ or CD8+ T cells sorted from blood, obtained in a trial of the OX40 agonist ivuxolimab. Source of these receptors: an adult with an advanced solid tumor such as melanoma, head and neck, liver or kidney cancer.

The CDR3 spells CASSLEPGVSYEQYF. The CDR3 coding sequence is TGCGCCAGCAGCTTGGAACCGGGGGTATCCTACGAGCAGTACTTC. V usage is TRBV5-1 and J usage is TRBJ2-7, with D possibly being TRBD2 (6 bases). V gave up 0 bases and J gave up 1 base, with 11 bases separating them. The germline gives CDR1 SGHRS, CDR2 YFSETQ. The CDR3 is 15 amino acids. Complete variable domain (other parts from reference TRBV5-1 and TRBJ2-7): KAGVTQTPRYLIKTRGQQVTLSCSPISGHRSVSWYQQTPGQGLQFLFEYFSETQRNKGNFPGRFSGRQFSNSRSEMNVSTLELGDSALYLCASSLEPGVSYEQYFGPGTRLTVT.

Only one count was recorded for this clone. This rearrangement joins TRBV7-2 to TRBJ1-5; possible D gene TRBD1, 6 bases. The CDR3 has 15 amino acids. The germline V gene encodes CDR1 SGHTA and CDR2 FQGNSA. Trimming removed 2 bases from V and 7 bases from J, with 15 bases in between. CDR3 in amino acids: CASSLITGLGQPQHF. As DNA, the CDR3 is TGTGCCAGCAGCTTAATAACAGGGTTAGGGCAGCCCCAGCATTTT.

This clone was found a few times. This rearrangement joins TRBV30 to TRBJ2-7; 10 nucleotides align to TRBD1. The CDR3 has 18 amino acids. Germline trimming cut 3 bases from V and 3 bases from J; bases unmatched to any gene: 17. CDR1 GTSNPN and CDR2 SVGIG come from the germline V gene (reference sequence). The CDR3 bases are TGTGCCTGGAGCACCGGGGAATTTTGGACAGGGGGAAACTACGAGCAGTACTTC. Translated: CAWSTGEFWTGGNYEQYF.

The CDR3 loop reads CASSEIQGGKLFF. CDR3 coding DNA: TGTGCCAGCAGTGAAATCCAGGGAGGAAAACTGTTTTTT. V is TRBV2 and J is TRBJ1-4, with TRBD1 as a possible D gene (5 bases). Germline V gene sequence: CDR1 SNHLY, CDR2 FYNNEI. The ends were cut back, 2 bases at V and 10 bases at J, with 11 bases in the middle. The CDR3 covers 13 residues.

DNA for the CDR3: TGTGCCAGCAGTGAAGCGCTAGCGGGATCGCGGAGTGAGCAGTTCTTC. Translation gives CASSEALAGSRSEQFF. The rearrangement uses TRBV6-1 and TRBJ2-1, with 9 bases identical to TRBD2. V dropped 0 bases and J dropped 9; count of bases not matched to a gene: 9. Germline V gene sequence: CDR1 MNHNS, CDR2 SASEGT. The CDR3 length is 16 residues.

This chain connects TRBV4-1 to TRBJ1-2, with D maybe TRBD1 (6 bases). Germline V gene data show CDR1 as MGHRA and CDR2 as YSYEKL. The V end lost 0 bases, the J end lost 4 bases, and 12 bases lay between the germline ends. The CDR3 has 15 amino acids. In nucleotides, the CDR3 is TGCGCCAGCAGCCAAGAGTCAAAGGGGGTCTATGGCTACACCTTC. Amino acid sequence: CASSQESKGVYGYTF.

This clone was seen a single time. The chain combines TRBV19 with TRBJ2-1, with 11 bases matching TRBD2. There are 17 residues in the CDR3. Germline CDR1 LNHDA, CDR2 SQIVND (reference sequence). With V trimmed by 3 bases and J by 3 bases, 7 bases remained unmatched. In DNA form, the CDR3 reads TGTGCCAGTAGTATTCGGGTAGCGGGAGGGTTCTACAATGAGCAGTTCTTC. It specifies CASSIRVAGGFYNEQFF.

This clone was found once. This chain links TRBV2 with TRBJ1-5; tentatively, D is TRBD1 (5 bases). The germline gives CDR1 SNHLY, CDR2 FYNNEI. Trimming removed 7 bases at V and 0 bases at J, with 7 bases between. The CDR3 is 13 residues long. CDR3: CASTGDSNQPQHF. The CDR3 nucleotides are TGTGCCAGCACGGGGGATAGCAATCAGCCCCAGCATTTT.

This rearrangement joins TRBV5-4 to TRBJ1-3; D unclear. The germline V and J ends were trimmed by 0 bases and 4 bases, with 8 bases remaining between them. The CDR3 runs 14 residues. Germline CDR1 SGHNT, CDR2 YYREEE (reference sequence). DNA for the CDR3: TGTGCCAGCAGCTTGGACATAACGGGAAACACCATATATTTT. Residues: CASSLDITGNTIYF.

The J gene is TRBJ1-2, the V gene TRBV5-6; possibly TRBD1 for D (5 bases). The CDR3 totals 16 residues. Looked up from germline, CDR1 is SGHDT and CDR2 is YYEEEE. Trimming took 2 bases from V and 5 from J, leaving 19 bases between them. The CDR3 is CASSFAGLYMSYGYTF. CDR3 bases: TGTGCCAGCAGCTTTGCGGGACTTTACATGTCGTATGGCTACACCTTC.

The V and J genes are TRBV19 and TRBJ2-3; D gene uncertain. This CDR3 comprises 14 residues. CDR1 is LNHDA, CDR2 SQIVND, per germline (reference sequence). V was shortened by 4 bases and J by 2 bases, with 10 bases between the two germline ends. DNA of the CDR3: TGTGCCAGTAGTACCCTCCCAAACACAGATACGCAGTATTTT. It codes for CASSTLPNTDTQYF.

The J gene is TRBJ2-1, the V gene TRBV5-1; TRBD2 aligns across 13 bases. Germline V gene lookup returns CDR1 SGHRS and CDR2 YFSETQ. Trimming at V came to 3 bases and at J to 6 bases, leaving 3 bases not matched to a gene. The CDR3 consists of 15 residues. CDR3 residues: CASSSGLAGTNEQFF. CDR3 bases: TGCGCCAGCAGCTCGGGACTAGCGGGAACCAATGAGCAGTTCTTC.

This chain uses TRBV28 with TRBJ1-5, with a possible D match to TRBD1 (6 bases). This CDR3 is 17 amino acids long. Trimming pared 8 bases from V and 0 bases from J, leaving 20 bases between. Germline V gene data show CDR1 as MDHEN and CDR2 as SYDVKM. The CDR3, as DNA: TGTGCCAGCCAAGGGGGGGAGACAGTTTATAGCAATCAGCCCCAGCATTTT. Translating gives CASQGGETVYSNQPQHF.

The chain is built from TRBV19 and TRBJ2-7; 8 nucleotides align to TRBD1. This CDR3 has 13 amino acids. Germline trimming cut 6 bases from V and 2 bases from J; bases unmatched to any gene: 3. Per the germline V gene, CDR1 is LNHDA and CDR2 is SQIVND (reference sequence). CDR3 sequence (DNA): TGTGCCAGTAGCTTGACAGGGGCCTACGAGCAGTACTTC. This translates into CASSLTGAYEQYF.

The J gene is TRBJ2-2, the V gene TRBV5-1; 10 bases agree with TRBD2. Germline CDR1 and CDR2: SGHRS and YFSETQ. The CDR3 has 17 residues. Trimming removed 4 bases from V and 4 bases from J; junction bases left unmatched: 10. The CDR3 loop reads CASSVGAGGRVTGELFF. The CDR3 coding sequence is TGCGCCAGCAGCGTCGGAGCGGGAGGGCGGGTCACCGGGGAGCTGTTTTTT. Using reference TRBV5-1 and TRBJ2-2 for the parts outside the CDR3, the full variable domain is KAGVTQTPRYLIKTRGQQVTLSCSPISGHRSVSWYQQTPGQGLQFLFEYFSETQRNKGNFPGRFSGRQFSNSRSEMNVSTLELGDSALYLCASSVGAGGRVTGELFFGEGSRLTVL.

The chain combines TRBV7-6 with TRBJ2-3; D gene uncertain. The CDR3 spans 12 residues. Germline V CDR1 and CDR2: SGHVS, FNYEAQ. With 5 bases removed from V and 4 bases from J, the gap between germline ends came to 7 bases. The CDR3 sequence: CASSPTPDTQYF. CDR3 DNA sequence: TGTGCCAGCAGCCCGACCCCAGATACGCAGTATTTT.

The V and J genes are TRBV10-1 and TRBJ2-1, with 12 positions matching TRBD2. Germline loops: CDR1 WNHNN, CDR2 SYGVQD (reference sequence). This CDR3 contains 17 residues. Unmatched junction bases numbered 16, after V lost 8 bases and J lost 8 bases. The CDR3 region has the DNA TGCGCCAGCGGTTCCGGGACTAGCGGGCTCCGAGCCGATGAGCAGTTCTTC. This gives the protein CASGSGTSGLRADEQFF.

The CDR3 sequence: CASSVSGREGETQYF. The CDR3 coding sequence is TGTGCCAGCAGCGTTAGCGGGAGAGAGGGGGAGACCCAGTACTTC. The V call is TRBV7-3, the J call TRBJ2-5; the match to TRBD2 covers 9 bases. Per germline, CDR1 SGHTA and CDR2 FQGTGA. The CDR3 has 15 amino acids. V dropped 5 bases and J dropped 5; count of bases not matched to a gene: 9.

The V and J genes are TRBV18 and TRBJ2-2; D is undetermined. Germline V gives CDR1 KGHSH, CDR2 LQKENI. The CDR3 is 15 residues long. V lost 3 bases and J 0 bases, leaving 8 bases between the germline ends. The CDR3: CASSPGSTNTGELFF. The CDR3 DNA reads TGTGCCAGCTCACCGGGTAGCACGAACACCGGGGAGCTGTTTTTT.

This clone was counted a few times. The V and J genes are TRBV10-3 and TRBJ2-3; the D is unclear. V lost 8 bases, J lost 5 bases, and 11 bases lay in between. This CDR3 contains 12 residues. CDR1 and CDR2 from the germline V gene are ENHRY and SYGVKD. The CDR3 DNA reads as TGTGCCATCGGGCCAGTTGGAGATACGCAGTATTTT. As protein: CAIGPVGDTQYF.

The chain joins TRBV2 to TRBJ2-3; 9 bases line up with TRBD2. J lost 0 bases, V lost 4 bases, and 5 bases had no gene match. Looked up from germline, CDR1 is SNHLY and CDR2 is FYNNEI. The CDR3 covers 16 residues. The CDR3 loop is CASSVTSGTSTDTQYF. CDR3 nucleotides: TGTGCCAGCAGTGTGACTAGCGGAACTAGCACAGATACGCAGTATTTT. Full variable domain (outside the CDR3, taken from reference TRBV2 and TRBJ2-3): EPEVTQTPSHQVTQMGQEVILRCVPISNHLYFYWYRQILGQKVEFLVSFYNNEISEKSEIFDDQFSVERPDGSNFTLKIRSTKLEDSAMYFCASSVTSGTSTDTQYFGPGTRLTVL.

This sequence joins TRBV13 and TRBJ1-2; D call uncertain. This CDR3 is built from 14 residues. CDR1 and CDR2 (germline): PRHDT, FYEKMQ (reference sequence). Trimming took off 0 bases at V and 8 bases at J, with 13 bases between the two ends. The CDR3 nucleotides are TGTGCCAGCAGCTTAGGGGTAGGCGCCCGGGGCTACACCTTC. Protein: CASSLGVGARGYTF.

CDR3 loop: CASSEASLRSVEAFF. CDR3 bases: TGTGCCAGCAGTGAAGCGAGCCTCAGGTCGGTCGAAGCTTTCTTT. This chain joins TRBV6-1 and TRBJ1-1, with D uncertain. The CDR3 loop spans 15 amino acids. The V gene's germline CDR1 is MNHNS and CDR2 SASEGT. V lost 0 bases and J lost 8, with 16 bases in between.

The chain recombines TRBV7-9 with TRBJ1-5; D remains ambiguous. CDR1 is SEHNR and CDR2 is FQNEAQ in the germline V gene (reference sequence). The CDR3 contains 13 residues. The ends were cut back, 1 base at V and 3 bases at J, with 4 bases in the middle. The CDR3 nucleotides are TGTGCCAGCAGCTTAGGAATCAATCAGCCCCAGCATTTT. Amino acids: CASSLGINQPQHF.

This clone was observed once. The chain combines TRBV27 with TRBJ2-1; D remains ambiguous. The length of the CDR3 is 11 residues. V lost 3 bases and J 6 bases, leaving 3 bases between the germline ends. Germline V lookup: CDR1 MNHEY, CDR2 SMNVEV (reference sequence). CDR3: CASSFRNEQFF. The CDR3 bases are TGTGCCAGCAGTTTTCGCAATGAGCAGTTCTTC.

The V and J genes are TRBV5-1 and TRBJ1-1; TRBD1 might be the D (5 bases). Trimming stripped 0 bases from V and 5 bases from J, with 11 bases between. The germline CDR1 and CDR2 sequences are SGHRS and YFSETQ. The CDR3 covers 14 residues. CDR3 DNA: TGCGCCAGCAGCTTGGGTCAGGGAACGACTGAAGCTTTCTTT. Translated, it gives CASSLGQGTTEAFF.